A selection of T cell receptor beta chains follows, all from one sample in a study of post-analysis software for immune sequencing data. TCRdb independently ran MiXCR on the PCR reads; one entry per CDR3 protein. The table records 750,000 to 950,000 distinct CDR3 sequences, about 53% of them present only once. The sequenced material came from blood. These receptors originate from a girl aged 5 to 17 with multiple sclerosis. The CDR3 runs from the conserved cysteine through the conserved F or W. A D gene is named only where the DNA matches it firmly. A row's size may be missing; if present it is once, few, many or a size class.

size: few
D: -
J: TRBJ2-1
V: TRBV6-6
CDR3: CASSLEGGSVNEQFF
DNA: TGTGCCAGCAGTCTAGAGGGGGGATCAGTTAATGAGCAGTTCTTC

size: -
D: -
J: TRBJ2-7
V: TRBV20-1
CDR3: CSARLGTDEQYF
DNA: TGCAGTGCTAGACTAGGGACCGACGAGCAGTACTTC

size: -
D: -
J: TRBJ2-7
V: TRBV7-9
CDR3: CASRAGAVSYEQYF
DNA: TGTGCCAGCAGGGCAGGAGCAGTCTCCTACGAGCAGTACTTC

size: -
D: -
J: TRBJ2-5
V: TRBV4-1
CDR3: CASSQENRDSETQYF
DNA: TGCGCCAGCAGCCAAGAGAACCGGGATTCGGAGACCCAGTACTTC

size: -
D: TRBD2
J: TRBJ2-3
V: TRBV12-3/TRBV12-4
CDR3: CASSDRGGRTDTQYF
DNA: TGTGCCAGCAGCGATCGGGGGGGCCGTACAGATACGCAGTATTTT

size: -
D: TRBD2
J: TRBJ2-1
V: TRBV5-1
CDR3: CASSVGTTSYNEQFF
DNA: TGCGCCAGCAGCGTAGGGACTACCTCCTACAATGAGCAGTTCTTC

size: -
D: -
J: TRBJ2-3
V: TRBV7-9
CDR3: CASSLAGNTDTQYF
DNA: TGTGCCAGCAGCTTAGCGGGCAATACGGATACGCAGTATTTT

size: -
D: -
J: TRBJ1-6
V: TRBV6-6
CDR3: CASSYSPNRSPLHF
DNA: TGTGCCAGCAGTTACTCGCCCAATCGTTCACCCCTCCACTTT

size: few
D: -
J: TRBJ1-5
V: TRBV2
CDR3: CASSESIGINSNQPQHF
DNA: TGTGCCAGCAGTGAATCGATAGGGATTAATAGCAATCAGCCCCAGCATTTT

size: -
D: TRBD1
J: TRBJ1-2
V: TRBV5-6
CDR3: CASSSPGQINYGYTF
DNA: TGTGCCAGCAGCAGCCCGGGACAGATTAACTATGGCTACACCTTC

size: -
D: TRBD2
J: TRBJ2-7
V: TRBV7-2
CDR3: CASSLWTSGAQYF
DNA: TGTGCCAGCAGCCTTTGGACTAGCGGGGCCCAGTACTTC

size: -
D: TRBD2
J: TRBJ2-5
V: TRBV27
CDR3: CASSLLGRAGVSETQYF
DNA: TGTGCCAGCAGTTTATTAGGGAGAGCGGGAGTCTCAGAGACCCAGTACTTC

size: few
D: -
J: TRBJ2-7
V: TRBV7-6
CDR3: CASSLAPGINYEQYF
DNA: TGTGCCAGCAGCTTAGCTCCGGGGATAAACTACGAGCAGTACTTC

size: -
D: TRBD2
J: TRBJ2-7
V: TRBV19
CDR3: CASRVSGANYEQYF
DNA: TGTGCCAGTAGGGTTAGCGGGGCGAACTACGAGCAGTACTTC

size: -
D: TRBD1
J: TRBJ2-7
V: TRBV7-9
CDR3: CASSQMGQPPEQYF
DNA: TGTGCCAGCAGCCAGATGGGACAGCCCCCCGAGCAGTACTTC

size: -
D: -
J: TRBJ1-4
V: TRBV29-1
CDR3: CSTGTSTNEKLFF
DNA: TGCAGCACCGGGACCTCGACCAATGAAAAACTGTTTTTT

size: few
D: -
J: TRBJ2-7
V: TRBV7-9
CDR3: CASSLEGGHEQYF
DNA: TGTGCCAGCAGCTTAGAGGGGGGCCACGAGCAGTACTTC

size: few
D: -
J: TRBJ2-1
V: TRBV29-1
CDR3: CSVRSGNNEQFF
DNA: TGCAGCGTTCGGAGCGGTAACAATGAGCAGTTCTTC

size: once
D: TRBD2
J: TRBJ2-5
V: TRBV6-5
CDR3: CASSYKQRGRGQETQYF
DNA: TGTGCCAGCAGTTACAAGCAGCGCGGGAGGGGACAAGAGACCCAGTACTTC

size: few
D: -
J: TRBJ1-6
V: TRBV12-3/TRBV12-4
CDR3: CASSLASTRGNSPLHF
DNA: TGTGCCAGCAGTTTGGCTTCAACGAGGGGGAATTCACCCCTCCACTTT

size: -
D: -
J: TRBJ1-1
V: TRBV7-9
CDR3: CASSLASVGAFF
DNA: TGTGCCAGCAGCTTAGCGAGCGTGGGAGCTTTCTTT

size: -
D: TRBD2
J: TRBJ2-1
V: TRBV5-6
CDR3: CASSLGAGAIEQFF
DNA: TGTGCCAGCAGCTTAGGAGCGGGAGCCATTGAGCAGTTCTTC

size: once
D: TRBD2
J: TRBJ2-1
V: TRBV29-1
CDR3: CSVERRGARDEQFF
DNA: TGCAGCGTTGAAAGGCGGGGGGCCCGGGATGAGCAGTTCTTC

size: -
D: -
J: TRBJ2-3
V: TRBV12-3/TRBV12-4
CDR3: CASSFHQGGATDTQYF
DNA: TGTGCCAGCAGTTTCCATCAGGGGGGGGCCACAGATACGCAGTATTTT

size: few
D: -
J: TRBJ2-7
V: TRBV12-3/TRBV12-4
CDR3: CASSLEYKTAYEQYF
DNA: TGTGCCAGCAGTTTAGAATACAAAACGGCCTACGAGCAGTACTTC

size: -
D: TRBD2
J: TRBJ2-5
V: TRBV20-1
CDR3: CSAPPVGRAGETQYF
DNA: TGCAGTGCTCCTCCCGTCGGGAGGGCCGGGGAGACCCAGTACTTC

size: -
D: -
J: TRBJ2-7
V: TRBV27
CDR3: CASSLFRWAAPYEQYF
DNA: TGTGCCAGCAGTTTGTTTCGGTGGGCGGCCCCCTACGAGCAGTACTTC